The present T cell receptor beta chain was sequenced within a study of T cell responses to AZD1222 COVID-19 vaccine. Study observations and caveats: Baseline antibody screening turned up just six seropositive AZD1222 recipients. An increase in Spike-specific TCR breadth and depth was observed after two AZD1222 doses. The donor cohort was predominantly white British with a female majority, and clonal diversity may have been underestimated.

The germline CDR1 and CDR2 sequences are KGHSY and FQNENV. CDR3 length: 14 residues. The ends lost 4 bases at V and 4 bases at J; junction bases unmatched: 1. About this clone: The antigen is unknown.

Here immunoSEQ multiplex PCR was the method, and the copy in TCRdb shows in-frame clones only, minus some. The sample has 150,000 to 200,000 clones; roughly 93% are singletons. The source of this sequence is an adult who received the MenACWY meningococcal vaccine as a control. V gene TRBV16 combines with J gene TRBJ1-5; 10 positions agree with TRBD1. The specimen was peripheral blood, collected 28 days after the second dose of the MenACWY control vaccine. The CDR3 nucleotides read TGTGCCAGCAGCCGGACAGGGGGTAATCAGCCCCAGCATTTT. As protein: CASSRTGGNQPQHF.